This T cell receptor (beta chain) was documented in a study of blood T cell repertoires in COVID-19. The protocol was immunoSEQ multiplex PCR, while the TCRdb copy is restricted to in-frame clones and leaves out a portion. Counted here are about 65,000 clones, about 88% occurring once; the ten biggest clones make up roughly 1.2%. V shed 1 base and J 16 bases; nucleotides not matched to a gene: 13. This CDR3 contains 14 residues. Germline V gene lookup returns CDR1 MNHNS and CDR2 SASEGT. The sequence came from a man aged 60 to 69 with acute or convalescent COVID-19. Sequenced input: peripheral blood. The chain employs TRBV6-1 and TRBJ2-1; TRBD1 agrees at 7 bases. This CDR3 is CASSEGPRTGLFFF. The CDR3 nucleotides read TGTGCCAGCAGTGAAGGACCTAGGACAGGCCTTTTTTTCTTC.